Reported below is one TCR beta chain. Profiling relied on immunoSEQ multiplex PCR, and the TCRdb table lists in-frame clones only, not all of them. Of about 65,000 clones listed, about 90% are singletons. The data stem from a study of cytomegalovirus exposure and HLA in healthy donors. The TCR comes from a woman between 18 and 30 years old in good health and CMV-seronegative. Sequencing was performed on PBMCs.

In nucleotides, the CDR3 is TGTGCCAGCAGTGCCGGCTATGGCTACACCTTC. Protein product: CASSAGYGYTF. J is TRBJ1-2 and V is TRBV6-1; D is undetermined. Trimming shortened V by 4 bases and J by 4 bases, and 4 bases separated the two germline ends. The CDR3 totals 11 residues. The germline V gene has CDR1 MNHNS and CDR2 SASEGT.